This TCR beta chain originates from a study of blood T cells in healthy people across ages. V lost 6 bases, J lost 9 bases, and 18 bases lay in between. The CDR3 consists of 13 residues. Per germline, CDR1 DFQATT and CDR2 SNEGSKA (reference sequence). Alongside a J-beta primer mix, a sample-barcoded 5' primer served in a second PCR lasting roughly 7 to 11 cycles. Via MiXCR, TCRdb re-called the 5' RACE reads, giving one row per CDR3 protein. The data contain around 1.5 million distinct CDR3 sequences, about 32% of them singletons. The sequenced sample was blood. The V and J genes are TRBV20-1 and TRBJ2-1, with D possibly being TRBD2 (5 bases). The receptor's source is a young woman in good health. The CDR3 DNA sequence: TGCAGTGCCGGGCAGGAGGCGGATGTTGAGCAGTTCTTC. This sequence encodes CSAGQEADVEQFF.